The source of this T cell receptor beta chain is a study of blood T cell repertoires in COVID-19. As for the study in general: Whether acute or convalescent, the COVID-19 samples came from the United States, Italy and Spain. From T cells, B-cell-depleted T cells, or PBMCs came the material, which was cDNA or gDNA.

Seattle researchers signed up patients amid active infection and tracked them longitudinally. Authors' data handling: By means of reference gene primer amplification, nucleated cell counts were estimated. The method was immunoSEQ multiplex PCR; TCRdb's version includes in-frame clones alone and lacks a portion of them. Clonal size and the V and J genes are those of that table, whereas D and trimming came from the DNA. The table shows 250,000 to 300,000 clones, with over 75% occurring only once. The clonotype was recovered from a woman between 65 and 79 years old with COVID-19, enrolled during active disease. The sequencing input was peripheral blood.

Here the CDR3 DNA reads TGTGCCAGCTCACCATGGACAAGGATAGCAGATACGCAGTATTTT. Amino acids: CASSPWTRIADTQYF. The J gene is TRBJ2-3, the V gene TRBV18; maybe TRBD1 (5 bases). Germline assignment: CDR1 KGHSH and CDR2 LQKENI. The CDR3 sequence is 15 residues long. V lost 2 bases, J lost 4 bases, and 13 bases lay in between.